This entry describes one TCR beta chain. Its antigen is still unknown. Assay: immunoSEQ multiplex PCR; the TCRdb copy retains only in-frame clones and omits some. The sample has approximately 41,000 clones, more than 85% seen once. This sample's time point: week 23, last vaccination. Every single dose of the vaccine, 300 ug of mutant IDH1 20-mer peptide, came with topical imiquimod. Every donor had a new WHO grade 3 or 4 astrocytoma that was IDH1-mutant, with loss of nuclear ATRX. The CDR3 contains 18 residues. The V and J ends lost 8 bases and 0 bases respectively, with 23 bases between them. The germline V gene has CDR1 SGHVS and CDR2 FQNEAQ. This sample was taken from a study of a mutant IDH1 vaccine in newly diagnosed glioma. Overall study: Patients underwent eight vaccinations, which took place in weeks 1, 3, 5, 7, 11, 15, 19 and 23. Patients got radiotherapy, temozolomide, or both beforehand, and most got both.

General study points: Immune responses arising from the vaccine appeared in roughly 95% of patients.

The receptor was isolated from a man over 45 with glioma. This material consisted of PBMCs, taken from a glioma patient whose treatment included an IDH1 peptide vaccine. This chain joins TRBV7-8 and TRBJ1-3; possible D gene TRBD1, 6 bases. CDR3 in DNA: TGTGCCAGCCGTGGACAGCGAAGAGGGATGAACTCTGGAAACACCATATATTTT. Translation gives CASRGQRRGMNSGNTIYF. Based on the CDR3 plus reference TRBV7-8 and TRBJ1-3, the full variable domain is GAGVSQSPRYKVAKRGQDVALRCDPISGHVSLFWYQQALGQGPEFLTYFQNEAQLDKSGLPSDRFFAERPEGSVSTLKIQRTQQEDSAVYLCASRGQRRGMNSGNTIYFGEGSWLTVV.